The clone carrying this T cell receptor (beta chain) was seen a handful of times. Its specificity is unknown. The whole isolated RNA underwent reverse transcription, so sequencing captured expressed TCRB transcripts. Some clones are missing from TCRdb's copy, which holds only in-frame ones; the method was immunoSEQ multiplex PCR. The table records roughly 340,000 clones, roughly 12% of them present only once. This specimen comes from a study of beta chain features in type 1 diabetes. Study information: Across all samples, fewer than 140 million sorted cells were examined. Study results and limitations: In all four CD4+ subsets, TCRB CDR3 length was significantly, moderately reduced in type 1 diabetes.

Researchers reported sorting CD4+ naive, central memory, regulatory and stem cell-like memory cells via CD45RO/CCR7/CD25/CD127/CD95/CD27. Between the trimmed V and J ends, which lost 2 bases and 7 bases, there was a span of 15 bases. Per germline, CDR1 SEHNR and CDR2 FQNEAQ (reference sequence). The CDR3 is 14 residues long. Sequences were obtained from naive CD4+ T cells from blood. V is TRBV7-9 and J is TRBJ2-7; weak D call: TRBD2 (6 bases). The TCR was taken from a woman younger than 30 with type 1 diabetes. The CDR3 region is CASSLIGRGWEQYF. CDR3 bases: TGTGCCAGCAGCTTAATAGGGCGGGGATGGGAGCAGTACTTC.